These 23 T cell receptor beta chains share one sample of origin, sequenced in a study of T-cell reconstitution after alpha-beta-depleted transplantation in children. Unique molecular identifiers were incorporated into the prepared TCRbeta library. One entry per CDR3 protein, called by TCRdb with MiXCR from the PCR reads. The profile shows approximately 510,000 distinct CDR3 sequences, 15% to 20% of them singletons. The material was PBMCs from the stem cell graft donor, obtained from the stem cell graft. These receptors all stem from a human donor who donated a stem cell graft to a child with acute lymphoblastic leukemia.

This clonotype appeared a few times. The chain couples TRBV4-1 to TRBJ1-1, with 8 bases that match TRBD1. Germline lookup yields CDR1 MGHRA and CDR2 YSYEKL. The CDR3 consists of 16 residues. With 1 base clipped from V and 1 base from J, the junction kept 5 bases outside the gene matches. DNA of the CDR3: TGCGCCAGCAGCCAAGTGTTCACAGGGGGGAACACTGAAGCTTTCTTT. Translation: CASSQVFTGGNTEAFF.

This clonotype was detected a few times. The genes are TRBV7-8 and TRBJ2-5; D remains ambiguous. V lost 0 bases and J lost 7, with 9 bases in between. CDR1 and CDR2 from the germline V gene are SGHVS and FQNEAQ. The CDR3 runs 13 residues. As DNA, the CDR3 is TGTGCCAGCAGCTTAGCCAGCGCCTGGACCCAGTACTTC. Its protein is CASSLASAWTQYF.

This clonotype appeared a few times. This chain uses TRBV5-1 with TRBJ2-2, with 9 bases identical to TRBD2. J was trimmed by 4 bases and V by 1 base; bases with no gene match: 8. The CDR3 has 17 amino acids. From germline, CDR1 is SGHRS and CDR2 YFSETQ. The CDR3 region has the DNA TGCGCCAGCAGCTTGACGAGCGGGAGGCGGAGCACCGGGGAGCTGTTTTTT. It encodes CASSLTSGRRSTGELFF.

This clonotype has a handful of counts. The DNA for the CDR3 is TGTGCCAGCAGCCCTCCGGACTTCTACGAGCAGTACTTC. Amino acids: CASSPPDFYEQYF. V is TRBV7-9 and J is TRBJ2-7; D is possibly TRBD2 (5 bases). The V end lost 5 bases, the J end lost 3 bases, and 11 bases lay between the germline ends. The CDR3 runs 13 residues. The germline V gene has CDR1 SEHNR and CDR2 FQNEAQ (reference sequence).

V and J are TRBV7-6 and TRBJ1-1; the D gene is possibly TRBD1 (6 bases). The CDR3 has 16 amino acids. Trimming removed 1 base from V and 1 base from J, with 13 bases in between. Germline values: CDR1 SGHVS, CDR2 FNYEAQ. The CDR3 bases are TGTGCCAGCAGCTTAGGCCCCGGGGGCGCGAACACTGAAGCTTTCTTT. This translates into CASSLGPGGANTEAFF. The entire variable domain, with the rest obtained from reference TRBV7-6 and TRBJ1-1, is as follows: GAGVSQSPRYKVTKRGQDVALRCDPISGHVSLYWYRQALGQGPEFLTYFNYEAQQDKSGLPNDRFSAERPEGSISTLTIQRTEQRDSAMYRCASSLGPGGANTEAFFGQGTRLTVV.

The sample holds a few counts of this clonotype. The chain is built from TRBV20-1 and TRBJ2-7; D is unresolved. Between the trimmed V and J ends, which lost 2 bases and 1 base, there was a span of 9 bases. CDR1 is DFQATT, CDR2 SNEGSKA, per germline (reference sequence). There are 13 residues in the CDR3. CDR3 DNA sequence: TGCAGTGCTAGACAGACCAGATCCTACGAGCAGTACTTC. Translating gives CSARQTRSYEQYF.

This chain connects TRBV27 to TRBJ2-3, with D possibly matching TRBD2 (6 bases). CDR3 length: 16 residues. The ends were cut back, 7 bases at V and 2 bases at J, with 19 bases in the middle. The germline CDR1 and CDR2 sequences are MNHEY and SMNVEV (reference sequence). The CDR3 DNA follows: TGTGCCAGCACCTGGGGGGACCCACGATTCACAGATACGCAGTATTTT. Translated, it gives CASTWGDPRFTDTQYF.

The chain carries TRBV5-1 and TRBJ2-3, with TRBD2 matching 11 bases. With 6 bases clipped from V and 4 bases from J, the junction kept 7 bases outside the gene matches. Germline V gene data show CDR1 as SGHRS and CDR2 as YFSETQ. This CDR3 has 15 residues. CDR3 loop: CASTLAGGPPDTQYF. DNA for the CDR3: TGCGCCAGCACGCTAGCGGGAGGCCCCCCAGATACGCAGTATTTT. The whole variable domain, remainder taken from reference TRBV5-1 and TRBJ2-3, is KAGVTQTPRYLIKTRGQQVTLSCSPISGHRSVSWYQQTPGQGLQFLFEYFSETQRNKGNFPGRFSGRQFSNSRSEMNVSTLELGDSALYLCASTLAGGPPDTQYFGPGTRLTVL.

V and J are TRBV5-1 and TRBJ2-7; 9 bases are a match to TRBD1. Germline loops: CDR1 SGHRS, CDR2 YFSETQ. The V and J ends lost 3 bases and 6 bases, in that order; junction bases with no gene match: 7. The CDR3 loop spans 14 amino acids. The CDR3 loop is CASSWDREGGEQYF. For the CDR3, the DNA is TGCGCCAGCAGCTGGGACAGGGAAGGTGGCGAGCAGTACTTC. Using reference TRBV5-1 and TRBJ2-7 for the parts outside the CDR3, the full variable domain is KAGVTQTPRYLIKTRGQQVTLSCSPISGHRSVSWYQQTPGQGLQFLFEYFSETQRNKGNFPGRFSGRQFSNSRSEMNVSTLELGDSALYLCASSWDREGGEQYFGPGTRLTVT.

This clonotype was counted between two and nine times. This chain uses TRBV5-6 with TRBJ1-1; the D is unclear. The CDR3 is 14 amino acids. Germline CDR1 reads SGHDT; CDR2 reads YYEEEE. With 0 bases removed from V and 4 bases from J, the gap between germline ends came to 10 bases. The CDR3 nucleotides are TGTGCCAGCAGCTTGGGCTGGAGGATCACTGAAGCTTTCTTT. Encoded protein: CASSLGWRITEAFF. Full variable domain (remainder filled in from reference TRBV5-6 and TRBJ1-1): DAGVTQSPTHLIKTRGQQVTLRCSPKSGHDTVSWYQQALGQGPQFIFQYYEEEERQRGNFPDRFSGHQFPNYSSELNVNALLLGDSALYLCASSLGWRITEAFFGQGTRLTVV.

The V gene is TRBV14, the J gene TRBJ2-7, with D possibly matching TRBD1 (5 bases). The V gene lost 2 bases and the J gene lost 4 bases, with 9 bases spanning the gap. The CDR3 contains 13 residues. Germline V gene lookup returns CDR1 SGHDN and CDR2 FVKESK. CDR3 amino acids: CASSQPDRYEQYF. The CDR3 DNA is TGTGCCAGCAGCCAACCCGACAGATACGAGCAGTACTTC.

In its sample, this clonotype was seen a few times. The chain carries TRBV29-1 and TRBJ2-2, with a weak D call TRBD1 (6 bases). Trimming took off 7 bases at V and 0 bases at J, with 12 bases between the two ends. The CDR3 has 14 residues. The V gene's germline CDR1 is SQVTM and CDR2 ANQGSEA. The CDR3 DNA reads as TGCAGCGCCGGACAGAAGACGAACACCGGGGAGCTGTTTTTT. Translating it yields CSAGQKTNTGELFF.

In nucleotides, the CDR3 is TGTGCCAGCAGTCCTACTAACGCCGAGCCCCAGCATTTT. This translates into CASSPTNAEPQHF. V is TRBV12-3 or TRBV12-4 and J is TRBJ1-5; D not resolved. CDR3 length equals 13 residues. The ends were cut back, 5 bases at V and 8 bases at J, with 13 bases in the middle.

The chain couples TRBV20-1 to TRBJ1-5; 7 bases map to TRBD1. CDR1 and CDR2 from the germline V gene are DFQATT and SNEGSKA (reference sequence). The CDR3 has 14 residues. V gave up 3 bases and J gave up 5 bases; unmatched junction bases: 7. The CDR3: CSARTGTIHQPQHF. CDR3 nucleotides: TGCAGTGCTAGGACAGGGACGATTCATCAGCCCCAGCATTTT.

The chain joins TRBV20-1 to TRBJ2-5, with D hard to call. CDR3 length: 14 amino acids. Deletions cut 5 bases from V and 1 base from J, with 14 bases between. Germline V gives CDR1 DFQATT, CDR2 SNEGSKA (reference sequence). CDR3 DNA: TGCAGTGCTGGTCGACGGGTCTTCCAAGAGACCCAGTACTTC. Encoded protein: CSAGRRVFQETQYF.

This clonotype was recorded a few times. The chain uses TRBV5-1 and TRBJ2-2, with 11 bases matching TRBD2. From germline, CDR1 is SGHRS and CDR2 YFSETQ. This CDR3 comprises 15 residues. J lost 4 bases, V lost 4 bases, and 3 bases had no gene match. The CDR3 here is CASSHTSGGTGELFF. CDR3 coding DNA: TGCGCCAGCAGCCATACTAGCGGGGGCACCGGGGAGCTGTTTTTT. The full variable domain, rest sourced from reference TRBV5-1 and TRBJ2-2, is KAGVTQTPRYLIKTRGQQVTLSCSPISGHRSVSWYQQTPGQGLQFLFEYFSETQRNKGNFPGRFSGRQFSNSRSEMNVSTLELGDSALYLCASSHTSGGTGELFFGEGSRLTVL.

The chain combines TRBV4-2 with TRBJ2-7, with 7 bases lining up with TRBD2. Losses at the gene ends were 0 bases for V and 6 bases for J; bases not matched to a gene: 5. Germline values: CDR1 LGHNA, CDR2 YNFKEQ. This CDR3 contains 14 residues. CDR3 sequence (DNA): TGTGCCAGCAGCCAAGACCGGGAGGACCCCGAGCAGTACTTC. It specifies CASSQDREDPEQYF.

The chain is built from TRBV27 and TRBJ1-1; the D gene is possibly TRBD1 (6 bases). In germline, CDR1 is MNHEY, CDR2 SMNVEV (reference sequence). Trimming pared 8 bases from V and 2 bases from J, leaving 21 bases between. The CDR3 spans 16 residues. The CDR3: CASGGQGSYLNTEAFF. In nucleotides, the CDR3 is TGTGCCAGCGGGGGCCAGGGGTCCTATCTTAACACTGAAGCTTTCTTT.

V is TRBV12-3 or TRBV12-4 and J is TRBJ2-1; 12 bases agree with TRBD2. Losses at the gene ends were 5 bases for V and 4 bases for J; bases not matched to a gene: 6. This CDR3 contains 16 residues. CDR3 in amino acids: CASSTRLAGEYNEQFF. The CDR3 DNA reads TGTGCCAGCAGTACTCGACTAGCGGGAGAGTACAATGAGCAGTTCTTC.

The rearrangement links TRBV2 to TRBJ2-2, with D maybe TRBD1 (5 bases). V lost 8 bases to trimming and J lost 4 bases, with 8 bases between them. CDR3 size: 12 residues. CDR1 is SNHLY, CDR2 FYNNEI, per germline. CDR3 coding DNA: TGTGCCAGCCAAAGGGGCACCGGGGAGCTGTTTTTT. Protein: CASQRGTGELFF.

The CDR3 region is CASSLQGDEETQYF. The CDR3 DNA sequence: TGCGCCAGCAGCCTACAGGGTGATGAAGAGACCCAGTACTTC. The rearrangement joins TRBV5-1 to TRBJ2-5, with D maybe TRBD1 (6 bases). This CDR3 contains 14 residues. The ends were cut back, 4 bases at V and 3 bases at J, with 13 bases in the middle. Germline loops: CDR1 SGHRS, CDR2 YFSETQ.

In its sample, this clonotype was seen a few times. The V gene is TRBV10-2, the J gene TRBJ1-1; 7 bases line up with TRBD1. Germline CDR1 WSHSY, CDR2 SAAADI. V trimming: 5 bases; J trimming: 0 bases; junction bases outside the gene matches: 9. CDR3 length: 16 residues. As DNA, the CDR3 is TGCGCCAGCAGTACTTTACAGGGGCCCATGAACACTGAAGCTTTCTTT. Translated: CASSTLQGPMNTEAFF.

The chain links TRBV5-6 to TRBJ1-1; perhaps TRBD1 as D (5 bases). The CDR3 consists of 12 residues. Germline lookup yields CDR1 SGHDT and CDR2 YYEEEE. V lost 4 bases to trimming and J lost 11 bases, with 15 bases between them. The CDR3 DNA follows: TGTGCCAGCAGCGTGGGACCTCTTGGGGCTTTCTTT. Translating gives CASSVGPLGAFF.